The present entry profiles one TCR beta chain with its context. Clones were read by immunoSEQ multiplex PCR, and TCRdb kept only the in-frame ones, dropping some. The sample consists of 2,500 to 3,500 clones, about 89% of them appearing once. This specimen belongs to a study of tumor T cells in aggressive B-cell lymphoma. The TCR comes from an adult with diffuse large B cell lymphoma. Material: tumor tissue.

CDR3 loop: CASSLAVWTGNTIYF. The DNA for the CDR3 is TGTGCCAGCAGCTTGGCTGTTTGGACAGGAAACACCATATATTTT. The rearrangement joins TRBV5-6 to TRBJ1-3; D is possibly TRBD1 (5 bases). This CDR3 spans 15 amino acids. CDR1 is SGHDT and CDR2 is YYEEEE in the germline V gene. V was shortened by 0 bases and J by 4 bases, with 11 bases between the two germline ends.